The rows below give T cell receptor beta chains drawn from one sample of a study of blood T cell repertoires in COVID-19. Sequencing was performed with immunoSEQ multiplex PCR; in TCRdb, only in-frame clones are kept and a portion is missing. The repertoire holds 310,000 or so clones, with 85% to 90% as singletons. Sequenced input: PBMCs or T cells enriched from blood (not recorded which). The receptor source for this set is a woman in her late teens or twenties with acute COVID-19. Each CDR3 is given with its conserved first and last residue. The order of the fields is J gene, clone size, V gene, CDR3 length, CDR3 protein. A clone size is listed for some rows: how often the clone was seen (once, few, many), or a class if it is expanded.

TRBJ1-5 - TRBV7-9 14 CASSSSTGGSPQHF
TRBJ2-1 - TRBV5-6 18 CASSLRTSGRPAYNEQFF
TRBJ2-4 once TRBV14 14 CASSQRGAKNIQYF
TRBJ1-5 - TRBV6-5 15 CASRPSGTSAQPQHF
TRBJ2-1 - TRBV27 23 CASKYLTGTSGSLGESSYNEQFF
TRBJ2-7 few TRBV11-2 14 CASSLRDRTYEQYF
TRBJ1-3 - TRBV18 15 CASSLRQGEGNTIYF
TRBJ2-7 - TRBV28 17 CASSLSRWTGTGYEQYF
TRBJ2-2 once TRBV7-9 15 CASSLLQGNTGELFF
TRBJ2-3 - TRBV30 14 CAWQTGTFTDTQYF
TRBJ2-2 - TRBV3-1/TRBV3-2 17 CASSPTGLAGRAGELFF
TRBJ2-3 once TRBV24-1 15 CATSNRDRVTDTQYF
TRBJ2-7 - TRBV6-1 14 CASSEVNREYEQYF
TRBJ2-7 - TRBV4-1 16 CASSQAIRAGAYEQYF
TRBJ1-2 - TRBV20-1 13 CSASYRGSYGYTF
TRBJ2-1 - TRBV12-5 22 CASGLVLRGLAGARGAYNEQFF
TRBJ2-3 - TRBV6-5 15 CASSYGTSGTDTQYF
TRBJ1-5 - TRBV11-3 16 CASSYRPNRPFLPQHF
TRBJ2-3 - TRBV7-2 16 CASSPGTSGSTDTQYF
TRBJ2-1 - TRBV9 16 CASSVQWGENRDEQFF
TRBJ2-7 - TRBV5-1 13 CASSSRDSYEQYF
TRBJ2-2 - TRBV12-3/TRBV12-4 13 CASSFRGTGELFF
TRBJ2-5 - TRBV7-9 16 CASSLVARGGGETQYF
TRBJ2-1 - TRBV11-2 16 CASSYLPSGRAGEQFF
TRBJ2-5 - TRBV5-4 16 CASSLALAGVGETQYF
TRBJ2-1 - TRBV2 16 CASSDLASGSDNEQFF
TRBJ1-5 - TRBV19 11 CASTARGSQHF
TRBJ1-3 - TRBV5-4 17 CASSTEGDRISGNTIYF
TRBJ1-5 - TRBV18 12 CASSPTGGPQHF
TRBJ1-2 - TRBV30 13 CAWSVSQSLGYTF
TRBJ2-1 - TRBV4-2 14 CASSPQGLAGEQFF
TRBJ1-4 - TRBV2 12 CASSGTNEKLFF
TRBJ1-1 - TRBV5-6 14 CASGSIREGTEAFF
TRBJ2-2 once TRBV2 13 CASNNRGTGELFF
TRBJ1-3 - TRBV7-9 17 CASSPRLDRGAGNTIYF
TRBJ1-2 - TRBV6-5 15 CASSYSPRGTYGYTF
TRBJ2-5 - TRBV7-6 17 CASSLGLAGESEETQYF
TRBJ1-2 - TRBV29-1 16 CSVRTGTGGPGYGYTF
TRBJ2-5 - TRBV4-3 15 CASSQGRAQQETQYF
TRBJ2-6 - TRBV7-8 16 CASSLVQGTGANVLTF
TRBJ2-1 - TRBV2 14 CASSGTRGYNEQFF
TRBJ1-2 - TRBV6-5 14 CASSYSGGSDGYTF
TRBJ1-4 - TRBV19 15 CASSRQGRHNEKLFF
TRBJ2-2 - TRBV19 16 CASSGASGASTGELFF
TRBJ2-5 - TRBV5-4 14 CASSSGTFQETQYF
TRBJ1-1 - TRBV25-1 13 CASSPYGNTEAFF
TRBJ2-3 - TRBV4-2 16 CASSLGTSGSSDTQYF
TRBJ1-2 - TRBV6-5 14 CASSYGQGNYGYTF
TRBJ1-6 - TRBV27 15 CASSLSQGSRSPLHF
TRBJ1-5 - TRBV7-9 12 CASGQGNQPQHF
TRBJ1-4 - TRBV28 17 CASSLRTGARSSEKLFF
TRBJ1-3 - TRBV30 13 CAWSVQGGNTIYF
TRBJ1-1 - TRBV6-5 14 CASSPTRTGNWAFF
TRBJ2-1 - TRBV30 20 CAWSPRPGLAGGPIYNEQFF